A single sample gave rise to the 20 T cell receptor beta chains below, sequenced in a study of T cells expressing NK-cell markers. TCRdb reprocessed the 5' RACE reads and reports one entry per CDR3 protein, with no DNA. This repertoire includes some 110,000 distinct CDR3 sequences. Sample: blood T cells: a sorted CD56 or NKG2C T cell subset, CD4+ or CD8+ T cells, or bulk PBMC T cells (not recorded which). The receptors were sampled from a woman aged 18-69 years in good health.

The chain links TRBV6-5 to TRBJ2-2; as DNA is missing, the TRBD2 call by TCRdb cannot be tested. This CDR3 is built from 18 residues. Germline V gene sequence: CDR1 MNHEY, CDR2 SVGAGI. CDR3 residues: CASSYSIAGGSHTGELFF.

The CDR3 here is CSAYRGRGDAEAFF. This sequence joins TRBV29-1 and TRBJ1-1; checking the TCRdb D call of TRBD1 is not possible without DNA. This CDR3 has 14 amino acids. CDR1 and CDR2 from the germline V gene are SQVTM and ANQGSEA.

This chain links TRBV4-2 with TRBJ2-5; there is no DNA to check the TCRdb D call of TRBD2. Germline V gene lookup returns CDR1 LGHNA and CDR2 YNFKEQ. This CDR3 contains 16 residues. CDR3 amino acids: CASSPALAGGGETQYF.

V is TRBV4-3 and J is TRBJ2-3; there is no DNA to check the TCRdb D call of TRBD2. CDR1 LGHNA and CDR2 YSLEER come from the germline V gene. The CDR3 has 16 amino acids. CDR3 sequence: CASSQTGTSGPDTQYF.

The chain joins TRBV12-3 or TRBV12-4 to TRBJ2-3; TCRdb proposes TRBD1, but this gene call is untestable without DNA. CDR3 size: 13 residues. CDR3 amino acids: CASSPGHPDTQYF.

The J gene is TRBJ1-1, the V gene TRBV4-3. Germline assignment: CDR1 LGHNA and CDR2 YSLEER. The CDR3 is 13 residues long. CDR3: CASSWGVNTEAFF.

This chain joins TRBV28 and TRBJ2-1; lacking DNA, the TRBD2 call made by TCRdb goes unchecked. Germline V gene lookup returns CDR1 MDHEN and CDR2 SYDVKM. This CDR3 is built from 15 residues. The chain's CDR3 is CASISAGLDYNEQFF.

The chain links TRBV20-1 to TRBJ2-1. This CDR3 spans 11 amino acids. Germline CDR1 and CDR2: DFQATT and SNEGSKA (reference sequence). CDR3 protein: CSARVYNEQFF.

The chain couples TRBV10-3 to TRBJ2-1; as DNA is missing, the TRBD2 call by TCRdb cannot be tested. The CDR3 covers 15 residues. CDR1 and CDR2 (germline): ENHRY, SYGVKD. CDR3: CAISESWLAGNEQFF.

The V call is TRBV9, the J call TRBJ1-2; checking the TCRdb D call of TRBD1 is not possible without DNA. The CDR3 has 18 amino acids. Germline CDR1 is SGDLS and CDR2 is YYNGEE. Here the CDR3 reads CASNPPWGQGMPYYGYTF.

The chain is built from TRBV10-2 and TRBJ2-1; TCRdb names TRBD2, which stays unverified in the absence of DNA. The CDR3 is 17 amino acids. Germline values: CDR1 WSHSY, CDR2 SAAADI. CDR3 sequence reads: CASRRGTSRTVRDEQFF.

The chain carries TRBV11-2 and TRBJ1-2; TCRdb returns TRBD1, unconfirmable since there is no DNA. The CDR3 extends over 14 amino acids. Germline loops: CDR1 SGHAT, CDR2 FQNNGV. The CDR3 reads CASSLGGAAGGYTF.

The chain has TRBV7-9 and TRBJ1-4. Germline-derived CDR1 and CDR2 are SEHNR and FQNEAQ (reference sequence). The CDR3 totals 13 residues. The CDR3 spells CASRNGPSEKLFF. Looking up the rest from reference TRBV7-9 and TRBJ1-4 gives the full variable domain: DTGVSQNPRHKITKRGQNVTFRCDPISEHNRLYWYRQTLGQGPEFLTYFQNEAQLEKSRLLSDRFSAERPKGSFSTLEIQRTEQGDSAMYLCASRNGPSEKLFFGSGTQLSVL.

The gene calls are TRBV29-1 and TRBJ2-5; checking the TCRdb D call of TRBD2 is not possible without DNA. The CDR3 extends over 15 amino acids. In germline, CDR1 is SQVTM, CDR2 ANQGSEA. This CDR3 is CSVRRAGSGQETQYF. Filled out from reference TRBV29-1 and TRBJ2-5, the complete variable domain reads SAVISQKPSRDICQRGTSLTIQCQVDSQVTMMFWYRQQPGQSLTLIATANQGSEATYESGFVIDKFPISRPNLTFSTLTVSNMSPEDSSIYLCSVRRAGSGQETQYFGPGTRLLVL.

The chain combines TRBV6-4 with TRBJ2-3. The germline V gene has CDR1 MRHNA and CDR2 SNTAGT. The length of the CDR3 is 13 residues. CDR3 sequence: CASSDKDTDTRYF.

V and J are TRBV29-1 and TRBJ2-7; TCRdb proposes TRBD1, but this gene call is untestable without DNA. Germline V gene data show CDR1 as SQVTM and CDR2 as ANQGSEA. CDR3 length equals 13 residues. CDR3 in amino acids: CSVEAGDRLEQYF.

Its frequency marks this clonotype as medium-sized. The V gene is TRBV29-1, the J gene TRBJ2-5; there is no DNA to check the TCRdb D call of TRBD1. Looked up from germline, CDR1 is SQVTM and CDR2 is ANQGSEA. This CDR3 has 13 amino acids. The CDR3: CSVEPLTAETQYF.

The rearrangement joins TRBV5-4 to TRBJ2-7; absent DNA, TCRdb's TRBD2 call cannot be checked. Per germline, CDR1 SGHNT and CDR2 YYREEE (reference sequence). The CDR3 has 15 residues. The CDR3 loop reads CASSFEREVGYEQYF.

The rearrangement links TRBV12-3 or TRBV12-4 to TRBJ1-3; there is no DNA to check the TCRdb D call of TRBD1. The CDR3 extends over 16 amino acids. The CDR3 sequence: CASSTLTGGNGNTIYF.

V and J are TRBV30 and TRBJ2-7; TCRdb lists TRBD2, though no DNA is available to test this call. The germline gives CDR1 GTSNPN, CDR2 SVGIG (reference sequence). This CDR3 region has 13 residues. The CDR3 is CAWSGLITYEQYF.